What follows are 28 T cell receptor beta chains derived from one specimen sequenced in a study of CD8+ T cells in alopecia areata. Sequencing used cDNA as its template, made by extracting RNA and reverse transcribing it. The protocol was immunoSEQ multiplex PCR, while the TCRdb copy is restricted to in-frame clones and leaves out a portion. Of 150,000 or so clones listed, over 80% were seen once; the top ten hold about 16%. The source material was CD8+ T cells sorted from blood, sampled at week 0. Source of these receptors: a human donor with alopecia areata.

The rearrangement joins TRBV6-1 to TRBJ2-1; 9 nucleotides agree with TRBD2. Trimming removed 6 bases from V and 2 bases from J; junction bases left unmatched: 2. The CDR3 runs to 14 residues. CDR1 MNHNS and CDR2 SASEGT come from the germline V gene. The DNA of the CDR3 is TGTGCCAGCAGGGGACTAGCCACCTACAATGAGCAGTTCTTC. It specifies CASRGLATYNEQFF.

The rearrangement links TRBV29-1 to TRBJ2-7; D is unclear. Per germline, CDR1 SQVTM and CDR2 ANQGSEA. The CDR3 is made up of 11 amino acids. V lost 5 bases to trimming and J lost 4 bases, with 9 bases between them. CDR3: CSVSDGYEQYF. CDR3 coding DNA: TGCAGCGTTTCGGACGGTTACGAGCAGTACTTC.

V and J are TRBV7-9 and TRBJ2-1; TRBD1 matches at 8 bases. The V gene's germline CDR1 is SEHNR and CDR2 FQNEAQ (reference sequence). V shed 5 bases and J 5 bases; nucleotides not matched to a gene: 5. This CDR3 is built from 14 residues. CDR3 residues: CASSGQGDHNEQFF. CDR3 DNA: TGTGCCAGCAGCGGACAGGGCGACCACAATGAGCAGTTCTTC.

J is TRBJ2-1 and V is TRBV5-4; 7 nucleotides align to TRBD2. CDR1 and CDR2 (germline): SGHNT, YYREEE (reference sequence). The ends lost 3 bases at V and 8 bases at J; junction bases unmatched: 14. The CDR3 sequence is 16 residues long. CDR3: CASSSGTIIRLDEQFF. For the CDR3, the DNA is TGTGCCAGCAGCTCCGGGACTATTATAAGGTTGGATGAGCAGTTCTTC.

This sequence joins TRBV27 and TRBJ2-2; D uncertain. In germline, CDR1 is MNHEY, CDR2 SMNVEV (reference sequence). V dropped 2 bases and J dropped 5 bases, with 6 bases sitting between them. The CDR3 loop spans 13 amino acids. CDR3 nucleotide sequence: TGTGCCAGCAGTTTAATCGGGACCGGGGAGCTGTTTTTT. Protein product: CASSLIGTGELFF.

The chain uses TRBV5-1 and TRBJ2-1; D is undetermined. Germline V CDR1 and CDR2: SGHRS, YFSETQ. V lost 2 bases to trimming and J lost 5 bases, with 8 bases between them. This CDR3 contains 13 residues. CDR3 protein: CASSFDIDNEQFF. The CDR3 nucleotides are TGCGCCAGCAGCTTCGACATCGACAATGAGCAGTTCTTC.

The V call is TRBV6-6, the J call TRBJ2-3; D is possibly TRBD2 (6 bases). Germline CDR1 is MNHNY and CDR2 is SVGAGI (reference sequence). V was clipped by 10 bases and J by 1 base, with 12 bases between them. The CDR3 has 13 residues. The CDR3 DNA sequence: TGTGCCACCCGGGGGATCGGCACAGATACGCAGTATTTT. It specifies CATRGIGTDTQYF.

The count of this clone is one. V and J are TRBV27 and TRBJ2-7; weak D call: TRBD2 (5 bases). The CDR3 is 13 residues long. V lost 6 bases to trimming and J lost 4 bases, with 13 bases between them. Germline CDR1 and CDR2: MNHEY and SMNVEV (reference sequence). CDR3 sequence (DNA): TGTGCCAGCAGCCCAGCGACGGGATACGAGCAGTACTTC. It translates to CASSPATGYEQYF.

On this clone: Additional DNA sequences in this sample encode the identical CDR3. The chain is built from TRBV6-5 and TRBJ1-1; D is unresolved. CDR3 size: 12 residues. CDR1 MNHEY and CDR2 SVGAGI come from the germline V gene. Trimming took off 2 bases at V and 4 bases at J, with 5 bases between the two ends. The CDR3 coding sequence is TGTGCCAGCAGTTACGGCGGCACTGAAGCTTTCTTT. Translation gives CASSYGGTEAFF.

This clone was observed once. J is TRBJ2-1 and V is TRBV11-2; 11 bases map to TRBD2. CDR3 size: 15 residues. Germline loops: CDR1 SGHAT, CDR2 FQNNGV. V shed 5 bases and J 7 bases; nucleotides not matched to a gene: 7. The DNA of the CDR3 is TGTGCCAGCAGCCTACTAGCGGGAGCGGCTAATGAGCAGTTCTTC. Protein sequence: CASSLLAGAANEQFF.

The CDR3 DNA is TGTGCCAGCAGCTTAGTCTCCAGGCTCAAAGCGAATGAAAAACTGTTTTTT. The encoded protein is CASSLVSRLKANEKLFF. The chain links TRBV7-6 to TRBJ1-4; D not resolved. Between the trimmed V and J ends, which lost 1 base and 5 bases, there was a span of 17 bases. Germline V gene lookup returns CDR1 SGHVS and CDR2 FNYEAQ. The CDR3 is 17 residues long. The entire variable domain, with the rest obtained from reference TRBV7-6 and TRBJ1-4, is as follows: GAGVSQSPRYKVTKRGQDVALRCDPISGHVSLYWYRQALGQGPEFLTYFNYEAQQDKSGLPNDRFSAERPEGSISTLTIQRTEQRDSAMYRCASSLVSRLKANEKLFFGSGTQLSVL.

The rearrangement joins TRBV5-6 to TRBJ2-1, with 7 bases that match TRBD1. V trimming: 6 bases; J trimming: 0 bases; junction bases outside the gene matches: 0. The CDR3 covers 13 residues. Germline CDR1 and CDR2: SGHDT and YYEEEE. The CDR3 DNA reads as TGTGCCAGCAACAGGGGCTCCTACAATGAGCAGTTCTTC. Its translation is CASNRGSYNEQFF.

CDR3 amino acids: CASSPLGGSQPQHF. CDR3 coding DNA: TGTGCCAGCTCGCCCCTGGGGGGCAGTCAGCCCCAGCATTTT. V and J are TRBV6-6 and TRBJ1-5; tentatively, D is TRBD1 (6 bases). The germline gives CDR1 MNHNY, CDR2 SVGAGI (reference sequence). The V gene lost 8 bases and the J gene lost 6 bases, with 17 bases spanning the gap. The CDR3 consists of 14 residues.

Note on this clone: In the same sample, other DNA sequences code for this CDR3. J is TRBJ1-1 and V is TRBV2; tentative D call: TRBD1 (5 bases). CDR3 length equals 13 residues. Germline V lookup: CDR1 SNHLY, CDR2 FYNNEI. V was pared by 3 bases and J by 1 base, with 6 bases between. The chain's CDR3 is CASSEGPNTEAFF. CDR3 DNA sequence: TGTGCCAGCAGTGAGGGACCGAACACTGAAGCTTTCTTT.

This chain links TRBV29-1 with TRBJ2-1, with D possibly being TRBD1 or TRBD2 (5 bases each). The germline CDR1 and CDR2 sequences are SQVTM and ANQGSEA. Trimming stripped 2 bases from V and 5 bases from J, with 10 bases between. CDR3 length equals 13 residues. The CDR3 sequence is CSVEFGGNNEQFF. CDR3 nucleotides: TGCAGCGTTGAATTTGGGGGAAACAATGAGCAGTTCTTC.

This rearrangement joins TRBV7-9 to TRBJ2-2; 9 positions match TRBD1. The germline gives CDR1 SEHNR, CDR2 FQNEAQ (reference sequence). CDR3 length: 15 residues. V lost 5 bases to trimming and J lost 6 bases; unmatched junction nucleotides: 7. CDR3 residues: CASSGGQGAAGELFF. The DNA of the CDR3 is TGTGCCAGCAGCGGGGGACAGGGTGCGGCCGGGGAGCTGTTTTTT.

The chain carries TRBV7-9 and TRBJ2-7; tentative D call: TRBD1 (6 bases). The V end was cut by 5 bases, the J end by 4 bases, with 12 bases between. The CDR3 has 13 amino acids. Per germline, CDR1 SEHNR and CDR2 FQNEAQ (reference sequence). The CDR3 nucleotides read TGTGCCAGCAGCAACAGGGAGAGGTACGAGCAGTACTTC. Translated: CASSNRERYEQYF.

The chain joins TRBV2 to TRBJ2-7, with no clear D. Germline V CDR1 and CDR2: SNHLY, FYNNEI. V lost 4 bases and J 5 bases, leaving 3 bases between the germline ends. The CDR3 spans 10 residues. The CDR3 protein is CASSANEQYF. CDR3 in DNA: TGTGCCAGCAGTGCCAACGAGCAGTACTTC.

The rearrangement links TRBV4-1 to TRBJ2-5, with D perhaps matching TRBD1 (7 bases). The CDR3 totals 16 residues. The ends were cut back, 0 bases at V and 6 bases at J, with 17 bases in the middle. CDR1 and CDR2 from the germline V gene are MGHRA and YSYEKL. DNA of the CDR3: TGCGCCAGCAGCCAAGAAACGACAGGGAGGTTGAAGACCCAGTACTTC. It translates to CASSQETTGRLKTQYF.

The CDR3 sequence is CASSIATDTQYF. The CDR3 bases are TGTGCCAGCAGCATCGCCACAGATACGCAGTATTTT. V is TRBV7-9 and J is TRBJ2-3, with no clear D. This CDR3 is built from 12 residues. V lost 5 bases, J lost 2 bases, and 5 bases lay in between. The germline CDR1 and CDR2 sequences are SEHNR and FQNEAQ (reference sequence).

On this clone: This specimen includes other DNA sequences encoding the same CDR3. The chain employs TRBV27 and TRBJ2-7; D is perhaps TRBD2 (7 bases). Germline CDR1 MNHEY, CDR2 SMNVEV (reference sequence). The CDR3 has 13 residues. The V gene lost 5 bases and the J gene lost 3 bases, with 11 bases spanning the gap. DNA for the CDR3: TGTGCCAGCAGTAGGGGGGGGAGCTACGAGCAGTACTTC. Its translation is CASSRGGSYEQYF.

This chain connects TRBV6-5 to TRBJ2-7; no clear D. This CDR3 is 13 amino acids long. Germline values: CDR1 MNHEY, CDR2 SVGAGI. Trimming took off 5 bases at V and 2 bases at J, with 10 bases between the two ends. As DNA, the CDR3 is TGTGCCAGCAGTATTAAGGTGGCCTACGAGCAGTACTTC. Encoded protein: CASSIKVAYEQYF.

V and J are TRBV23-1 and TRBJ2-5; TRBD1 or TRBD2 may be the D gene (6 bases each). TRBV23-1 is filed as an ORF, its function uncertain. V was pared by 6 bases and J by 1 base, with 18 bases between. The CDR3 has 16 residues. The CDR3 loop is CASSQAGGHFQETQYF. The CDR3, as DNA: TGCGCCAGCAGCCAAGCCGGGGGACACTTCCAAGAGACCCAGTACTTC.

This CDR3 is CSVEWTIEQFF. The CDR3 DNA reads as TGCAGCGTTGAGTGGACTATCGAGCAGTTCTTC. The chain uses TRBV29-1 and TRBJ2-1; tentative D call: TRBD2 (6 bases). Trimming left V 3 bases short and J 10 bases short, with 10 bases between. The CDR3 contains 11 residues. CDR1 is SQVTM, CDR2 ANQGSEA, per germline.

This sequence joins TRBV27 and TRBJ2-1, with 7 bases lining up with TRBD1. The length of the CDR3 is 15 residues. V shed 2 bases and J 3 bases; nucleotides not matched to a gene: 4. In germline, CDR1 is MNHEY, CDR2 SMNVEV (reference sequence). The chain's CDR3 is CASSLAGGNYNEQFF. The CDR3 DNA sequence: TGTGCCAGCAGTTTAGCAGGGGGTAACTACAATGAGCAGTTCTTC.

CDR3 residues: CAISESMGQQNIQYF. Here the CDR3 DNA reads TGTGCCATCAGTGAGTCCATGGGCCAGCAAAACATTCAGTACTTC. This chain uses TRBV10-3 with TRBJ2-4, with D unresolved. The CDR3 loop spans 15 amino acids. From germline, CDR1 is ENHRY and CDR2 SYGVKD. V lost 0 bases and J lost 5, with 11 bases in between.

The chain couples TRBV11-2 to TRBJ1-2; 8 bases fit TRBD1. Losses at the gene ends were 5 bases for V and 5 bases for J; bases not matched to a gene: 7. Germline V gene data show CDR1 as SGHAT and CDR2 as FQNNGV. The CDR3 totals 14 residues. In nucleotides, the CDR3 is TGTGCCAGCAGCCCTGGACAGGGCATGTATGGCTACACCTTC. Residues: CASSPGQGMYGYTF. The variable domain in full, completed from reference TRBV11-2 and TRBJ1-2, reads EAGVAQSPRYKIIEKRQSVAFWCNPISGHATLYWYQQILGQGPKLLIQFQNNGVVDDSQLPKDRFSAERLKGVDSTLKIQPAKLEDSAVYLCASSPGQGMYGYTFGSGTRLTVV.

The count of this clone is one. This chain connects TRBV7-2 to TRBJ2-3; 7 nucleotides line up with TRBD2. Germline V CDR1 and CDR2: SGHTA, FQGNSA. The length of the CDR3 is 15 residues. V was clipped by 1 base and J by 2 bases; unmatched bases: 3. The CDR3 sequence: CASSLEAGATDTQYF. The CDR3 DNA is TGTGCCAGCAGCTTAGAGGCGGGAGCCACAGATACGCAGTATTTT.